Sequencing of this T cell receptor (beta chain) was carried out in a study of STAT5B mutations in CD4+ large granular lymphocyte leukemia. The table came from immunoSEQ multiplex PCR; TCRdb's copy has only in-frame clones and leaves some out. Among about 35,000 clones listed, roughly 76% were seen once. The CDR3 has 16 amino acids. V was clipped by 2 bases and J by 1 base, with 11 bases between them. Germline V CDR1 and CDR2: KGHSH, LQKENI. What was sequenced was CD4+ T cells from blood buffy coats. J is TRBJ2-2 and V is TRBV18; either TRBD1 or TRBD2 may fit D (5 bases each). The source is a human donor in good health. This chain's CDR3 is CASSPWPRGNTGELFF. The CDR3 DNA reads TGTGCCAGCTCACCATGGCCGAGGGGGAACACCGGGGAGCTGTTTTTT.